This T cell receptor beta chain was recorded in a study of lymphopenia after photon versus proton radiotherapy. Study-level findings and limits: Larger post-nadir TCR diversity loss correlated inversely with survival in deceased patients. Survival link was tested only in deceased patients; proton benefit remains a possibility. Relative stability marked proton patients; photon patients lost diversity and naive cells.

The protocol was immunoSEQ multiplex PCR, while the TCRdb copy is restricted to in-frame clones and leaves out a portion. The sample holds approximately 17,000 clones, around 90% seen once. About this clone: Its matching antigen is unknown.

Trimming cost V 0 bases and J 0 bases; bases outside gene matches: 13. Germline CDR1 and CDR2: GTSNPN and SVGIG (reference sequence). This CDR3 region has 21 residues. The J gene is TRBJ2-2, the V gene TRBV30, with 13 bases fitting TRBD2. The material sequenced was peripheral blood, taken from a patient treated with photon-based radiotherapy. This TCR derives from a man between 60 and 75 years old with pancreatic cancer. The chain's CDR3 is CAWSVFFGRLAGGTNTGELFF. The CDR3 nucleotides read TGTGCCTGGAGTGTTTTTTTCGGGAGACTAGCGGGGGGTACGAACACCGGGGAGCTGTTTTTT.